The sequence of this T cell receptor (beta chain) was determined in a study of blood T cell repertoires in COVID-19. Measured with immunoSEQ multiplex PCR; TCRdb has only the in-frame clones, and not every one. Found here are 150,000 to 200,000 clones, approximately 90% of them singletons; the top ten hold 7%. The sequencing sample was made of peripheral blood. The receptor comes from a woman older than 75 in a cohort sampled during active or convalescent COVID-19.

Here the CDR3 reads CASSPWGGDSYGYTF. CDR3 in DNA: TGTGCCAGCAGTCCCTGGGGGGGTGACAGCTATGGCTACACCTTC. V and J are TRBV28 and TRBJ1-2, with D possibly being TRBD1 (5 bases). The CDR3 contains 15 residues. The germline V and J ends were trimmed by 5 bases and 4 bases, with 17 bases remaining between them. The germline gives CDR1 MDHEN, CDR2 SYDVKM.